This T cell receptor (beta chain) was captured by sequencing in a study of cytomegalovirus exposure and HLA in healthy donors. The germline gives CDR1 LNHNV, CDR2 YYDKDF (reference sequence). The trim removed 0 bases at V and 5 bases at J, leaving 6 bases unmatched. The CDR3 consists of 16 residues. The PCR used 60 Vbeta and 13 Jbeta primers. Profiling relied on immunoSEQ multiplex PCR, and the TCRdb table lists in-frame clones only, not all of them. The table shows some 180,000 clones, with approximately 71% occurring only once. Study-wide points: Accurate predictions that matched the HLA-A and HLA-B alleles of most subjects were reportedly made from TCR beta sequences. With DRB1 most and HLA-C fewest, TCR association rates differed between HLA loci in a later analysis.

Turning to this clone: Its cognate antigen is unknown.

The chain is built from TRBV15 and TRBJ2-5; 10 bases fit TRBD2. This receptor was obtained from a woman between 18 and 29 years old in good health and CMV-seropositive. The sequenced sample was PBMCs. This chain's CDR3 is CATSRDWLAGEETQYF. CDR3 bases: TGTGCCACCAGCAGAGATTGGCTAGCGGGGGAGGAGACCCAGTACTTC. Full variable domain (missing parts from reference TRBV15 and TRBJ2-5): DAMVIQNPRYQVTQFGKPVTLSCSQTLNHNVMYWYQQKSSQAPKLLFHYYDKDFNNEADTPDNFQSRRPNTSFCFLDIRSPGLGDTAMYLCATSRDWLAGEETQYFGPGTRLLVL.